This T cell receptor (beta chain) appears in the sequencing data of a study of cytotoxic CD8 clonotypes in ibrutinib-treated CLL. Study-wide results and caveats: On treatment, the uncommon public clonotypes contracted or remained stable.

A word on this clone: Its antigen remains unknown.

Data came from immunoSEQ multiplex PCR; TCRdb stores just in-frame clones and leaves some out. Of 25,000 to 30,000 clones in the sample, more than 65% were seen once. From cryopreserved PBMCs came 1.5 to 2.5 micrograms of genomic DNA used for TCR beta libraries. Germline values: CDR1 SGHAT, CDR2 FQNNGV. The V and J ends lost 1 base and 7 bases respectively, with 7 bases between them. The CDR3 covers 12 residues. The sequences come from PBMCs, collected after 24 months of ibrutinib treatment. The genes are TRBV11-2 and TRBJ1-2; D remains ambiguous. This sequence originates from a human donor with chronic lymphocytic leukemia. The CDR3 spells CASSLGGSGYTF. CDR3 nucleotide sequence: TGTGCCAGCAGCTTAGGCGGTTCTGGCTACACCTTC.